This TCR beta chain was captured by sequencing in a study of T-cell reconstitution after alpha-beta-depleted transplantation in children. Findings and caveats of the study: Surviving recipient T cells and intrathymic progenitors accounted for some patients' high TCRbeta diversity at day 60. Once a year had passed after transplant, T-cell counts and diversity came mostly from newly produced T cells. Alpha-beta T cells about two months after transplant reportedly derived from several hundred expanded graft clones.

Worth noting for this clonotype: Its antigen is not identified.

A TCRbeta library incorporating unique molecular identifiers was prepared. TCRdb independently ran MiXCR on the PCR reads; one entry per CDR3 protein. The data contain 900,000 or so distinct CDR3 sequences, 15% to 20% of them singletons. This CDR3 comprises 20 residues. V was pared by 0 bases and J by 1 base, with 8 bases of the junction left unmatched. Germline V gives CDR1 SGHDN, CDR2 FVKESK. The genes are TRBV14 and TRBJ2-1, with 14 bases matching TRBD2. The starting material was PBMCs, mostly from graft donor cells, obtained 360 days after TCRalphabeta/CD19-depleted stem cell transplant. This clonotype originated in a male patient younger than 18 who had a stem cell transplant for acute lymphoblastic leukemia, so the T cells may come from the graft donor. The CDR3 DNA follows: TGTGCCAGCAGCCAAGATTCGGGACTAGCGGGAGTCTGGTCCTACAATGAGCAGTTCTTC. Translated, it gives CASSQDSGLAGVWSYNEQFF. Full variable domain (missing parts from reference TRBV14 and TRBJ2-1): EAGVTQFPSHSVIEKGQTVTLRCDPISGHDNLYWYRRVMGKEIKFLLHFVKESKQDESGMPNNRFLAERTGGTYSTLKVQPAELEDSGVYFCASSQDSGLAGVWSYNEQFFGPGTRLTVL.